These T cell receptor beta chains were read from a single sample in a study of CD8 T cell repertoires and HIV-1 epitope variants. The antigens for these receptors are not known. Clones were read by immunoSEQ multiplex PCR, and TCRdb kept only the in-frame ones, dropping some. In the table there are thousands of clones, around two thirds of which are singletons. The sequenced sample was cultured CD8+ T cells derived from PBMCs. These receptors all stem from a male donor with HIV. Both conserved end residues are part of each CDR3. Each record gives: V gene, clone size, D gene, J gene, CDR3 DNA, CDR3 protein. A D gene is named only where the DNA matches it firmly. Rows give clone size only sometimes, using once, few, many, or a class for an expanded clone.

TRBV7-2,-,-,TRBJ2-1,TGTGCCAGCAGCTTAGCGGCGGGGGCGAATGAGCAGTTCTTC,CASSLAAGANEQFF
TRBV5-1,few,TRBD2,TRBJ2-1,TGCGCCAGCAGTTTTTCTTCACTAGCGGGTAGTTACAATGAGCAGTTCTTC,CASSFSSLAGSYNEQFF
TRBV5-4,few,-,TRBJ2-3,TGTGCCAGCAGCTTCGGAGGGGGCGCAGATACGCAGTATTTT,CASSFGGGADTQYF
TRBV30,-,-,TRBJ2-3,TGTGCGTCCATCTCGGGCCACTCCTACACAGATACGCAGTATTTT,CASISGHSYTDTQYF
TRBV5-6,-,-,TRBJ2-7,TGTGCCAGCAAACCACAGGTCCAATTCCACGAGCAGTACTTC,CASKPQVQFHEQYF
TRBV7-9,-,-,TRBJ1-6,TGTGCCAGCCGCCGTGAGAATTCACCCCTCCACTTT,CASRRENSPLHF
TRBV4-1,-,-,TRBJ1-5,TGCGCCAGCAGCCAAGTTCACAGGGCCGGTCAGCCCCAGCATTTT,CASSQVHRAGQPQHF
TRBV14,few,TRBD1,TRBJ1-2,TGTGCCAGCAGCCTTCAGGACAGGGCTTTCGGTGGCTACACCTTC,CASSLQDRAFGGYTF
TRBV5-1,few,TRBD1,TRBJ2-7,TGCGCCAGCAGCTACCTTAGACAGGGGTTCATCGGCGAGCAGTACTTC,CASSYLRQGFIGEQYF
TRBV6-5,-,-,TRBJ2-1,TGTGCCAGCAGTTACGGGATCACCGGTGAGCAGTTCTTC,CASSYGITGEQFF
TRBV7-8,-,-,TRBJ1-5,TGTGCCAGCAGCCAGGGGCCCGGAGGGGGAAATCAGCCCCAGCATTTT,CASSQGPGGGNQPQHF
TRBV7-6,few,TRBD1,TRBJ2-7,TGTGCCAGCGCAAACCGGGACAGAACCTACGAGCAGTACTTC,CASANRDRTYEQYF
TRBV5-1,few,TRBD1,TRBJ1-1,TGCGCCAGCAGCTTAGCGGGACAGGGGGTCACTGAAGCTTTCTTT,CASSLAGQGVTEAFF
TRBV4-1,-,TRBD2,TRBJ2-1,TGCGCCAGCAGCCAAGACCTAGCGGGGGGGCACGACAATGAGCAGTTCTTC,CASSQDLAGGHDNEQFF
TRBV28,-,TRBD2,TRBJ2-1,TGTGCCAGCAGTGTGAGCGGGATCCTTTTCCATGAGCAGTTCTTC,CASSVSGILFHEQFF
TRBV28,-,-,TRBJ2-7,TGTGCCAGCAGTTTCGAGGGGGGCAGGGGAGAGGAGCAGTACTTC,CASSFEGGRGEEQYF
TRBV9,few,-,TRBJ1-3,TGTGCCAGCACCAGAGGGGAGTCCGGCTTTGGAAACACCATATATTTT,CASTRGESGFGNTIYF
TRBV27,-,-,TRBJ2-6,TGTGCCAGCAGTTTATCGGGACGTCTCTCTGGGGCCAACGTCCTGACTTTC,CASSLSGRLSGANVLTF
TRBV7-9,-,TRBD2,TRBJ2-5,TGTGCCAGCACCACAGGGACTAGGGGCCAAGAGACCCAGTACTTC,CASTTGTRGQETQYF
TRBV4-3,-,-,TRBJ1-6,TGCGCCAGCAGCCAAGATTTGGACCTGGTTTCACCCCTCCACTTT,CASSQDLDLVSPLHF
TRBV29-1,-,-,TRBJ2-7,TGCAGCGTTGAGGGGACCGTCTCCTACGAGCAGTACTTC,CSVEGTVSYEQYF
TRBV19,-,-,TRBJ1-6,TGTGCCAGTAGTATAGCCGGGACGGTTTCGGATTCACCCCTCCACTTT,CASSIAGTVSDSPLHF
TRBV5-5,-,-,TRBJ2-5,TGTGCCAGCAGCTCCGCCGGGATAGATCAAGAGACCCAGTACTTC,CASSSAGIDQETQYF
TRBV30,-,-,TRBJ1-3,TGTGCCTGGAGTGTAGACTCCAGCTCTGGAAACACCATATATTTT,CAWSVDSSSGNTIYF
TRBV28,-,TRBD1,TRBJ1-6,TGTGCCAGCAAGCTTATGGGACAGTGGGATTCACCCCTCCACTTT,CASKLMGQWDSPLHF
TRBV7-9,-,-,TRBJ2-7,TGTGCCAGCAGCCAGCAGGGGAACGAGCAGTACTTC,CASSQQGNEQYF
TRBV5-6,-,TRBD1,TRBJ2-7,TGTGCCAGCAGCTTACAGGGGGACTACGAGCAGTACTTC,CASSLQGDYEQYF
TRBV19,-,TRBD1,TRBJ2-2,TGTGCCAGTATTCAAACCGGGACAGGGTTCGTCGGGGAGCTGTTTTTT,CASIQTGTGFVGELFF